This TCR beta chain was sequenced for a study of blood T cell repertoires in COVID-19. The table came from immunoSEQ multiplex PCR; TCRdb's copy has only in-frame clones and leaves some out. The sample includes roughly 380,000 clones, less than 90% of them seen just once. V lost 0 bases to trimming and J lost 1 base; unmatched junction nucleotides: 6. CDR1 is MGHRA, CDR2 YSYEKL, per germline. The CDR3 length is 17 residues. Sequences were obtained from PBMCs or T cells enriched from blood (not recorded which). The rearrangement links TRBV4-1 to TRBJ2-1, with TRBD2 identical over 7 bases. The sequence was obtained from a woman younger than 45 who had recovered from COVID-19. CDR3: CASSQEPTAGSYNEQFF. In DNA, the CDR3 is TGCGCCAGCAGCCAAGAGCCCACAGCGGGATCCTACAATGAGCAGTTCTTC.